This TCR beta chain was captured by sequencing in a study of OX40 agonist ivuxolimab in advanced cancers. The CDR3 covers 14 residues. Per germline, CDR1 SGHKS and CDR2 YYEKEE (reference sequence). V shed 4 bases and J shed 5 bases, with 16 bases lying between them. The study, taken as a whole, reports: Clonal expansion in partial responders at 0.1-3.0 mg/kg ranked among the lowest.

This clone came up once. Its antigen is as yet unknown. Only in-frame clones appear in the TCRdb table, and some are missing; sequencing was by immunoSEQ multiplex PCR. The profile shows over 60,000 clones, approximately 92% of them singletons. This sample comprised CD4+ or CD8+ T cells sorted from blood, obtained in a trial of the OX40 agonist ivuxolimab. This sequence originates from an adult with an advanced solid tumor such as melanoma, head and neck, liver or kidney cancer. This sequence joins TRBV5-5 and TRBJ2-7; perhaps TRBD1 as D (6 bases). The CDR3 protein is CASSLQTGINEQYF. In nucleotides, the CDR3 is TGTGCCAGCAGCCTACAAACAGGGATCAACGAGCAGTACTTC.